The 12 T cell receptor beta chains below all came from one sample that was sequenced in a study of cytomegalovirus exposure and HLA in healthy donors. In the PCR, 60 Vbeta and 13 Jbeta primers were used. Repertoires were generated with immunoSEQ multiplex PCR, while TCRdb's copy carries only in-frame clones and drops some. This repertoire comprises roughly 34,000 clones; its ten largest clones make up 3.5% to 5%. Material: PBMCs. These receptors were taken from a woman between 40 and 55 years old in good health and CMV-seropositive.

For the CDR3, the DNA is TGTGCCAGCAGTTTACTGGGACTAGCGAAAGAGACCCAGTACTTC. It codes for CASSLLGLAKETQYF. The gene calls are TRBV27 and TRBJ2-5; 10 bases are shared with TRBD2. Germline CDR1 is MNHEY and CDR2 is SMNVEV (reference sequence). This CDR3 has 15 residues. J gave up 3 bases and V 2 bases, and 3 bases lay outside the gene matches.

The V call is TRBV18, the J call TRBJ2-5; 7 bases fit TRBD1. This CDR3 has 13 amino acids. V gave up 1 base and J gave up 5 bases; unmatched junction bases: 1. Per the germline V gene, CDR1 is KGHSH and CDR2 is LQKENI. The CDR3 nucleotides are TGTGCCAGCTCACCACAGGGGGCGGAGACCCAGTACTTC. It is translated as CASSPQGAETQYF.

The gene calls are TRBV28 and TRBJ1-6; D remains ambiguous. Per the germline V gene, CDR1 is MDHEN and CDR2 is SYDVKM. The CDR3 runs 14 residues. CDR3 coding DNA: TGTGCTACCGCCGGGATAGCCTATAATTCACCCCTCCACTTT. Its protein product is CATAGIAYNSPLHF.

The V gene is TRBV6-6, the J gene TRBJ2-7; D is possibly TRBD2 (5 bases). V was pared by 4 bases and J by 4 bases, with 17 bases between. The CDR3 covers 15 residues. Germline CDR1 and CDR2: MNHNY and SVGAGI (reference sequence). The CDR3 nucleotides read TGTGCCAGCAGTTCACCGGGAACGCAGGCTTACGAGCAGTACTTC. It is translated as CASSSPGTQAYEQYF.

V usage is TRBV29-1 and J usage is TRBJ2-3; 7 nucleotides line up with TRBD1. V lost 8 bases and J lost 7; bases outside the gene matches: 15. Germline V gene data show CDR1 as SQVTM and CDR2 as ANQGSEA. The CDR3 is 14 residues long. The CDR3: CSIQQGSVSYTQYF. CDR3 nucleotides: TGCAGCATCCAACAGGGGTCCGTATCATATACGCAGTATTTT.

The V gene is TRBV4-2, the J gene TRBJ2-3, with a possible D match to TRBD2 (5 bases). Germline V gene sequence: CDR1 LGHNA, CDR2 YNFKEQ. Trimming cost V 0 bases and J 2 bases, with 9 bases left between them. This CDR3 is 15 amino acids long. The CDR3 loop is CASSQDKRITDTQYF. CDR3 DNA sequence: TGTGCCAGCAGCCAAGATAAGCGGATCACAGATACGCAGTATTTT.

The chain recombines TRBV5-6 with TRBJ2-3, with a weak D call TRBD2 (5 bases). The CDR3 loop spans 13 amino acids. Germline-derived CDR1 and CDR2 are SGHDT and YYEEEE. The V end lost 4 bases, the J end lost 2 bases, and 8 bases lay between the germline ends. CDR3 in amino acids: CASSEGNTDTQYF. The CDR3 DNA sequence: TGTGCCAGCAGCGAGGGTAACACAGATACGCAGTATTTT.

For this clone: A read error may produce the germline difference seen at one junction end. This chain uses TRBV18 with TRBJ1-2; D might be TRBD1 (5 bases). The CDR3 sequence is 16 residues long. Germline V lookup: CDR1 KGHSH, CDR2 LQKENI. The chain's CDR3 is CASAPLNQGGDYGYTF. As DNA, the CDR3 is TGTGCCAGCGCACCCCTTAATCAGGGAGGGGACTATGGCTACACCTTC.

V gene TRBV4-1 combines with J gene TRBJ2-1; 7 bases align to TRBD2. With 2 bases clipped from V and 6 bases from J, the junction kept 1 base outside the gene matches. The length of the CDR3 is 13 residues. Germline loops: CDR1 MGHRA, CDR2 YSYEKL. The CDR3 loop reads CASSQREGNEQFF. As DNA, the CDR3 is TGCGCCAGCAGCCAAAGGGAGGGCAATGAGCAGTTCTTC.

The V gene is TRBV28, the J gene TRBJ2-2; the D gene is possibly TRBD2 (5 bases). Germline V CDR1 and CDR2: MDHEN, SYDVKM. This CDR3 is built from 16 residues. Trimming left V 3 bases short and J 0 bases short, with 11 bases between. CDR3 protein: CASSLRSGANTGELFF. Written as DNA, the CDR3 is TGTGCCAGCAGTTTGAGAAGCGGAGCGAACACCGGGGAGCTGTTTTTT.

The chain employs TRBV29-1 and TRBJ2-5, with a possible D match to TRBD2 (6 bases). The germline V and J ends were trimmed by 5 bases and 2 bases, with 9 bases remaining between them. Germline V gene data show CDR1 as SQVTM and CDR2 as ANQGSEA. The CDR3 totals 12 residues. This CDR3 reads CSVPGDQETQYF. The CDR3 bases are TGCAGCGTTCCGGGAGATCAAGAGACCCAGTACTTC.

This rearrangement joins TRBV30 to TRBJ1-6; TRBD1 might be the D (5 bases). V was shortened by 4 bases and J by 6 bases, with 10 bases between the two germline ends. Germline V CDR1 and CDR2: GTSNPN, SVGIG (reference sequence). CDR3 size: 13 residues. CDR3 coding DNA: TGTGCCTGGACAATGGGGGGTAATTCACCCCTCCACTTT. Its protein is CAWTMGGNSPLHF.